A single sample is the source of the 14 T cell receptor beta chains below, sequenced in a study of control samples from healthy donors and cancer patients. Data came from immunoSEQ multiplex PCR; TCRdb stores just in-frame clones and leaves some out. The sample yields 75,000 to 95,000 clones, approximately 93% seen once. Sequencing was performed on blood. These receptors were taken from a woman in her 30s in good health.

V usage is TRBV30 and J usage is TRBJ1-5, with 7 positions matching TRBD1. This CDR3 spans 14 amino acids. In germline, CDR1 is GTSNPN, CDR2 SVGIG (reference sequence). Unmatched junction bases numbered 6, after V lost 1 base and J lost 6 bases. CDR3 sequence (DNA): TGTGCCTGGAGTGAGGATAGGGGGCGTCAGCCCCAGCATTTT. This translates into CAWSEDRGRQPQHF. Looking up the rest from reference TRBV30 and TRBJ1-5 gives the full variable domain: SQTIHQWPATLVQPVGSPLSLECTVEGTSNPNLYWYRQAAGRGLQLLFYSVGIGQISSEVPQNLSASRPQDRQFILSSKKLLLSDSGFYLCAWSEDRGRQPQHFGDGTRLSIL.

V and J are TRBV28 and TRBJ1-1; the D is unclear. The CDR3 has 11 amino acids. V was pared by 3 bases and J by 3 bases, with 2 bases between. Germline V CDR1 and CDR2: MDHEN, SYDVKM. The CDR3 nucleotides are TGTGCCAGCAGTTTTGACACTGAAGCTTTCTTT. Protein product: CASSFDTEAFF. The whole variable domain, remainder taken from reference TRBV28 and TRBJ1-1, is DVKVTQSSRYLVKRTGEKVFLECVQDMDHENMFWYRQDPGLGLRLIYFSYDVKMKEKGDIPEGYSVSREKKERFSLILESASTNQTSMYLCASSFDTEAFFGQGTRLTVV.

The chain carries TRBV2 and TRBJ1-2; TRBD1 might be the D (5 bases). The CDR3 sequence is 14 residues long. From germline, CDR1 is SNHLY and CDR2 FYNNEI. V dropped 6 bases and J dropped 4 bases, with 15 bases sitting between them. Here the CDR3 reads CASRFTAGGYGYTF. In DNA, the CDR3 is TGTGCCAGCAGGTTTACCGCCGGGGGCTATGGCTACACCTTC.

The chain is built from TRBV7-9 and TRBJ1-4; D perhaps matches TRBD1 (6 bases). The CDR3 loop spans 15 amino acids. V was trimmed by 5 bases and J by 4 bases, leaving 14 bases between them. Germline V gene data show CDR1 as SEHNR and CDR2 as FQNEAQ (reference sequence). For the CDR3, the DNA is TGTGCCAGCAGCAGAGGGGGGTCGTTTAATGAAAAACTGTTTTTT. It is translated as CASSRGGSFNEKLFF.

The chain uses TRBV5-4 and TRBJ1-6; TRBD1 matches 12 bases. CDR3 length: 16 residues. Per germline, CDR1 SGHNT and CDR2 YYREEE (reference sequence). The V gene end was trimmed by 4 bases and the J gene end by 9 bases; junction bases not matched to a gene: 8. CDR3: CASSIALGQGASPLHF. The CDR3 nucleotides are TGTGCCAGCAGCATTGCGCTGGGACAGGGGGCTTCACCCCTCCACTTT.

This clone was found once. The chain uses TRBV4-1 and TRBJ1-5, with 8 bases identical to TRBD1. V lost 0 bases to trimming and J lost 7 bases; unmatched junction nucleotides: 8. This CDR3 has 16 residues. Germline lookup yields CDR1 MGHRA and CDR2 YSYEKL. The CDR3 spells CASSQDGQGASQPQHF. In DNA, the CDR3 is TGCGCCAGCAGCCAAGATGGTCAGGGGGCTTCCCAGCCCCAGCATTTT.

The V call is TRBV5-1, the J call TRBJ2-2, with D perhaps assigned TRBD1 or TRBD2 (5 bases each). CDR3 length: 15 residues. Germline CDR1 reads SGHRS; CDR2 reads YFSETQ. Trimming removed 3 bases at V and 4 bases at J, with 13 bases between. CDR3 protein: CASSSGTSGTGELFF. DNA of the CDR3: TGCGCCAGCAGCTCCGGGACCTCGGGCACCGGGGAGCTGTTTTTT.

V gene TRBV3-1 (or the pseudogene TRBV3-2) combines with J gene TRBJ2-7; D is perhaps TRBD1 (5 bases). Germline CDR1 reads LGHDT; CDR2 reads YNNKEL (reference sequence). The V gene lost 4 bases and the J gene lost 5 bases, with 12 bases spanning the gap. The CDR3 covers 13 residues. The DNA of the CDR3 is TGTGCCAGCAGCCTCGGACAATCCCACGAGCAGTACTTC. It yields the protein CASSLGQSHEQYF.

The chain employs TRBV9 and TRBJ1-4; TRBD1 matches at 10 bases. Unmatched junction bases numbered 4, after V lost 4 bases and J lost 7 bases. The CDR3 has 14 amino acids. In germline, CDR1 is SGDLS, CDR2 YYNGEE. CDR3 protein: CASSPDRGIEKLFF. CDR3 nucleotides: TGTGCCAGCAGCCCGGACAGGGGGATTGAAAAACTGTTTTTT.

This clone was seen a few times. This rearrangement joins TRBV7-2 to TRBJ1-2; tentatively, D is TRBD1 (6 bases). This CDR3 comprises 13 residues. Germline lookup yields CDR1 SGHTA and CDR2 FQGNSA. Between the trimmed V and J ends, which lost 5 bases and 7 bases, there was a span of 14 bases. The CDR3 is CASSLGGGFGYTF. Here the CDR3 DNA reads TGTGCCAGCAGCCTAGGGGGGGGCTTTGGCTACACCTTC.

This rearrangement joins TRBV5-1 to TRBJ1-1; a possible D gene is TRBD1 (5 bases). Germline V gives CDR1 SGHRS, CDR2 YFSETQ. Trimming left V 4 bases short and J 0 bases short, with 10 bases between. This CDR3 has 14 residues. The CDR3 protein is CASSEPRVNTEAFF. The CDR3, as DNA: TGCGCCAGCAGCGAACCCAGGGTGAACACTGAAGCTTTCTTT.

V usage is TRBV2 and J usage is TRBJ2-3, with TRBD2 matching 8 bases. This CDR3 has 14 residues. Germline CDR1 reads SNHLY; CDR2 reads FYNNEI. V lost 6 bases to trimming and J lost 1 base; unmatched junction nucleotides: 3. The CDR3: CASRRTSRTDTQYF. Written as DNA, the CDR3 is TGTGCCAGCAGGCGGACTAGCCGCACAGATACGCAGTATTTT.

This CDR3 reads CASSLGTSGGLYNEQFF. For the CDR3, the DNA is TGTGCCAGCAGCCTAGGGACTAGCGGGGGGCTTTACAATGAGCAGTTCTTC. The genes are TRBV27 and TRBJ2-1, with TRBD2 matching 15 bases. V dropped 6 bases and J dropped 4; count of bases not matched to a gene: 7. Germline-derived CDR1 and CDR2 are MNHEY and SMNVEV (reference sequence). This CDR3 spans 17 amino acids.

The chain couples TRBV7-6 to TRBJ1-6; TRBD1 matches 9 bases. The CDR3 has 12 amino acids. The germline V gene has CDR1 SGHVS and CDR2 FNYEAQ. With 10 bases clipped from V and 7 bases from J, the junction kept 2 bases outside the gene matches. The CDR3 sequence: CATGTGNSPLHF. The CDR3 DNA is TGTGCCACCGGGACAGGGAATTCACCCCTCCACTTT.